This entry features one T cell receptor (beta chain) sequence. No antigen is known for it. The sample is drawn from a study of T cells after yellow fever vaccination. They built TCR cDNA with 5'RACE template switching, a step that put in a universal primer site and UMIs. TCRdb re-called the 5' RACE reads with MiXCR, one entry per CDR3 protein. The data show over 120,000 distinct CDR3 sequences, with just over 6.5% seen just once and about 0.6% held by the top ten. Study-wide results and limits: Most clones from primary vaccination resurfaced after the booster (96% CD4, 88% CD8).

The CDR3 totals 14 residues. Germline V CDR1 and CDR2: MNHEY, SVGEGT. V dropped 4 bases and J dropped 2 bases, with 12 bases sitting between them. The chain employs TRBV6-2 or TRBV6-3 and TRBJ2-7; D possibly corresponds to TRBD2 (5 bases). Here the sequenced sample was CD4+ T cells sorted from PBMCs, taken 10 days after the yellow fever booster vaccination. The TCR originated in a man aged 25 to 45 who received the YFV17D yellow fever vaccine. DNA for the CDR3: TGTGCCAGCAGTTCCACCGGGATAACCTACGAGCAGTACTTC. It codes for CASSSTGITYEQYF.